Sequencing of this T cell receptor beta chain was carried out in a study of shared clonotypes between healthy human individuals. Libraries were prepared by immunoSEQ multiplex PCR; TCRdb keeps only in-frame clonotypes and omits some of them. The table records around 2.5 million clones, 80% to 95% of them present only once. Germline V lookup: CDR1 KGHSH, CDR2 LQKENI. There are 15 residues in the CDR3. The junction had 10 bases not matched to a gene; V was cut back by 6 bases and J by 2 bases. Investigators divided CD4+ cells into CD45RA+ naive and CD45RA-negative memory subsets. The study, taken as a whole, reports: Only a few donors were included, so the genetic and exposure-history diversity represented was limited. Collection of samples was limited to blood; tissue repertoires likely differ.

Turning to this clone: The antigen is undetermined.

The sample was naive CD4+ T cells from PBMCs. Specified subset: CD45RA+ positively selected. This sequence joins TRBV18 and TRBJ2-7, with TRBD1 identical over 7 bases. The TCR was taken from a man between 18 and 35 years old in good health. Some clones in this sample may be carry-over from other donors' samples. The CDR3 reads CASSAATGTTYEQYF. The DNA for the CDR3 is TGTGCCAGCTCTGCGGCGACAGGGACGACCTACGAGCAGTACTTC.